Sequencing of this T cell receptor (beta chain) was carried out in a study of T-cell memory formation after mild COVID-19. Study at large: The study found TCR clusters largely donor specific. Overall study results and limits: Among clones contracting day 15 to 85, CD4/CD8 was balanced, whereas later expanders leaned CD4+. Certain responding clones were present in pre-infection memory, suggesting participation of cross-reactive memory.

Germline V gives CDR1 SGHTA, CDR2 FQGNSA. The trim removed 5 bases at V and 8 bases at J, leaving 8 bases unmatched. The CDR3 is 14 residues long. From the 5' RACE reads, TCRdb called clonotypes with MiXCR, one entry per CDR3 protein. This sample has hundreds of thousands of distinct CDR3 sequences, with roughly 20% found just once. This clonotype was seen a handful of times. Its antigen is still unknown. The source material was PBMCs or a T cell subset sorted from them (not recorded which). The rearrangement links TRBV7-2 to TRBJ2-1; 8 bases agree with TRBD2. This receptor was obtained from an adult woman who had mild COVID-19 (a few samples of this study predate the infection). Cell type and time point are not known. The DNA of the CDR3 is TGTGCCAGCAGCCTATGGACTAGCTCCTATGAGCAGTTCTTC. Translated, it gives CASSLWTSSYEQFF.